The clone carrying this TCR beta chain was counted a few times. The germline gives CDR1 ENHRY, CDR2 SYGVKD. This CDR3 contains 16 residues. With 0 bases removed from V and 1 base from J, the gap between germline ends came to 11 bases. The sample belongs to a study of identical twins. TCRdb re-called the 5' RACE reads with MiXCR, one entry per CDR3 protein. The table records about 920,000 distinct CDR3 sequences, 10% to 15% of them present only once. This sample was also put to use in a study of yellow fever vaccine responses in identical twins.

The sequence was collected from a woman aged 18-35 years in good health. The chain employs TRBV10-3 and TRBJ2-3; D uncertain. The sample taken for sequencing was PBMCs. CDR3 sequence (DNA): TGTGCCATCAGTGAGTCTCCCAGTGGACGCACAGATACGCAGTATTTT. This codes for CAISESPSGRTDTQYF.